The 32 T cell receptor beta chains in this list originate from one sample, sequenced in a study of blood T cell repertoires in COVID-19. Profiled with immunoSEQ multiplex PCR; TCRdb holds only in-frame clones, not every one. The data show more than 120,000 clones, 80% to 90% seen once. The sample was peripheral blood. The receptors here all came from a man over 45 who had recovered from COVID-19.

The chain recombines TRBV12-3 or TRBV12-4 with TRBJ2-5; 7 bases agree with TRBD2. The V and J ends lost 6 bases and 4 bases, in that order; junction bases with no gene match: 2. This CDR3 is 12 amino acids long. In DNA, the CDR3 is TGTGCCAGCAGGGGGAGGGGAGAGACCCAGTACTTC. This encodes CASRGRGETQYF.

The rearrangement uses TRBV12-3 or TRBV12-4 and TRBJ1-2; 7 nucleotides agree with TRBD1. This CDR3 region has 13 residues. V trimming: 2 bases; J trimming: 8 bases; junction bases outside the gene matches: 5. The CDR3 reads CASSLRQGEGYTF. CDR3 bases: TGTGCCAGCAGTTTACGACAGGGCGAGGGCTACACCTTC.

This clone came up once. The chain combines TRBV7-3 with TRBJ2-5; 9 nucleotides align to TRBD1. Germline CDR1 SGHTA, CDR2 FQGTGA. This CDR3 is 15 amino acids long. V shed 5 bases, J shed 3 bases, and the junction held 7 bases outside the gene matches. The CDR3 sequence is CASSPTGTGKETQYF. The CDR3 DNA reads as TGTGCCAGCAGCCCGACCGGGACAGGGAAAGAGACCCAGTACTTC.

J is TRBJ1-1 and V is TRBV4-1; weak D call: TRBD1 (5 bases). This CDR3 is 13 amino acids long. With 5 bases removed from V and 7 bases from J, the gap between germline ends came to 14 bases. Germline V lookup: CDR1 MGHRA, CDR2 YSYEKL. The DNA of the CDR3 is TGCGCCAGCAGCATGGGGGGGAATAGTGAAGCTTTCTTT. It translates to CASSMGGNSEAFF.

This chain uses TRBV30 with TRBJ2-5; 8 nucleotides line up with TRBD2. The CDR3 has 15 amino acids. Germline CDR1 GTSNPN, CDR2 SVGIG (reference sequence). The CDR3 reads CARGWGRGVGETQYF. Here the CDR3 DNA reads TGTGCACGGGGCTGGGGGCGGGGGGTAGGAGAGACCCAGTACTTC.

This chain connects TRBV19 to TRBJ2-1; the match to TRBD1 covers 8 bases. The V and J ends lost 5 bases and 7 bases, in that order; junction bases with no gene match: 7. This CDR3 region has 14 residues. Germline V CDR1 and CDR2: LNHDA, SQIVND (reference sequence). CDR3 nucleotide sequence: TGTGCCAGTAGTGTCAGACAGGGGAGGAATGAGCAGTTCTTC. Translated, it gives CASSVRQGRNEQFF.

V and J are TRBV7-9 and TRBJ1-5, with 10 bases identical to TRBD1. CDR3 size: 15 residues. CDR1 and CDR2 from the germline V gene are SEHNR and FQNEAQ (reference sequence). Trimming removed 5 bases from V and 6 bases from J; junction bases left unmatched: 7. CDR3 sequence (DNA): TGTGCCAGCAGCGGACTGACAGGGGGCGGTCAGCCCCAGCATTTT. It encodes CASSGLTGGGQPQHF.

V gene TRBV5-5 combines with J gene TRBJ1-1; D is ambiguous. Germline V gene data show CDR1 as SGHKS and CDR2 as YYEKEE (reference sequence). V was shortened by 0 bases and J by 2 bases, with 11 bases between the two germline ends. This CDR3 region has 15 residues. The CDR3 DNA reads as TGTGCCAGCAGCTTGGGATATAGTTTTAACACTGAAGCTTTCTTT. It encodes CASSLGYSFNTEAFF. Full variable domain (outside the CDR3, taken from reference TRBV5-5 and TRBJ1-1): DAGVTQSPTHLIKTRGQQVTLRCSPISGHKSVSWYQQVLGQGPQFIFQYYEKEERGRGNFPDRFSARQFPNYSSELNVNALLLGDSALYLCASSLGYSFNTEAFFGQGTRLTVV.

The CDR3 DNA is TGTGCCAGCAGTTACTCGGTATTCGTGGGACTTGGGAACACTGAAGCTTTCTTT. It encodes CASSYSVFVGLGNTEAFF. The chain has TRBV6-2 or TRBV6-3 and TRBJ1-1; D perhaps matches TRBD1 (5 bases). The V gene's germline CDR1 is MNHEY and CDR2 SVGEGT. Trimming took 0 bases from V and 1 from J, leaving 18 bases between them. CDR3 size: 18 residues.

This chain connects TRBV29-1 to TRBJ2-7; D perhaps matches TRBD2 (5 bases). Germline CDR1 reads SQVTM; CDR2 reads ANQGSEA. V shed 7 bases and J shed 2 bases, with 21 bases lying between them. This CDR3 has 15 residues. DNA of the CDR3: TGCAGCGCGGGGTTTGATAGGCGGTGCCCCTACGAGCAGTACTTC. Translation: CSAGFDRRCPYEQYF.

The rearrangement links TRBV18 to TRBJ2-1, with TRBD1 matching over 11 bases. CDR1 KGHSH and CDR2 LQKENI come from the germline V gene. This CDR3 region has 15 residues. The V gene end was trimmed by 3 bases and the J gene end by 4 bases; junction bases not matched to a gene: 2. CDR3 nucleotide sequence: TGTGCCAGCTCACCCGGGACAGGGGGTTACAATGAGCAGTTCTTC. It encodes CASSPGTGGYNEQFF.

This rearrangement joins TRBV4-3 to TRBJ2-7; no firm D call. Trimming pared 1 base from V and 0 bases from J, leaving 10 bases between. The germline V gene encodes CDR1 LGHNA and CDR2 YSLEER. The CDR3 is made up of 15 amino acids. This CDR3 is CASSQGLVPSYEQYF. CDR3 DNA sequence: TGCGCCAGCAGCCAAGGGTTAGTCCCCTCCTACGAGCAGTACTTC.

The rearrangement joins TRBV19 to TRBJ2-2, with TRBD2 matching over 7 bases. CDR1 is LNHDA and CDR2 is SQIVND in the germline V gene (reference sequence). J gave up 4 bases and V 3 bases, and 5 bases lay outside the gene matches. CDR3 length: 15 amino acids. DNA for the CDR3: TGTGCCAGTAGTATGAGAGGCGGGGGCACCGGGGAGCTGTTTTTT. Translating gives CASSMRGGGTGELFF.

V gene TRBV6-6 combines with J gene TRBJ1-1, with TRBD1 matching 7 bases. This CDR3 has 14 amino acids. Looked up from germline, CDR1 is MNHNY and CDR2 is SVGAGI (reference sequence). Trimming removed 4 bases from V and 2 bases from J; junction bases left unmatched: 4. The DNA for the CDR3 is TGTGCCAGCAGTTTCGGACAGGTTAACACTGAAGCTTTCTTT. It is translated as CASSFGQVNTEAFF.

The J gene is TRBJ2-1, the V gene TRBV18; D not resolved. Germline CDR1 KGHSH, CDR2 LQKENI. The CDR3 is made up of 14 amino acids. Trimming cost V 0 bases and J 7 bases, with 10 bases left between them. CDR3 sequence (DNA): TGTGCCAGCTCACCACCGGATTCCAGGAATGAGCAGTTCTTC. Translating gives CASSPPDSRNEQFF.

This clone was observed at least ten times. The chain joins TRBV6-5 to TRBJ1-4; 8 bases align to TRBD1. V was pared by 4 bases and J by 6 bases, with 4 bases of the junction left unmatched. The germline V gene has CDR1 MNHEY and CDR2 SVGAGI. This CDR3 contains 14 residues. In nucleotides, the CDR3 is TGTGCCAGCAGTTTGGCAGGGGGCTATGAAAAACTGTTTTTT. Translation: CASSLAGGYEKLFF.

The CDR3 here is CASSVDRGQGEQFF. The CDR3 DNA reads as TGTGCCAGCAGCGTGGACAGGGGGCAGGGTGAGCAGTTCTTC. V gene TRBV9 combines with J gene TRBJ2-1; TRBD1 agrees at 11 bases. Germline CDR1 reads SGDLS; CDR2 reads YYNGEE. The CDR3 runs 14 residues. V was pared by 2 bases and J by 9 bases, with 4 bases of the junction left unmatched.

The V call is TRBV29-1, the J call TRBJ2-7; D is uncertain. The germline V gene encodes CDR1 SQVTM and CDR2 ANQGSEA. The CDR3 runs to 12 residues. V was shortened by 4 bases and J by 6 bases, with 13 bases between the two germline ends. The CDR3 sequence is CSVVVSGPEQYF. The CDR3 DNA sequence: TGCAGCGTTGTGGTCTCAGGCCCCGAGCAGTACTTC.

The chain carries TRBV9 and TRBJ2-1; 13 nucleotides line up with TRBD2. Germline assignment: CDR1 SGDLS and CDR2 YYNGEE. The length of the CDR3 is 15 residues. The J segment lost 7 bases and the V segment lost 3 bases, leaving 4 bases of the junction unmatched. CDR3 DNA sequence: TGTGCCAGCAGCGAACTAGCGGGGGGGAGGAATGAGCAGTTCTTC. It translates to CASSELAGGRNEQFF.

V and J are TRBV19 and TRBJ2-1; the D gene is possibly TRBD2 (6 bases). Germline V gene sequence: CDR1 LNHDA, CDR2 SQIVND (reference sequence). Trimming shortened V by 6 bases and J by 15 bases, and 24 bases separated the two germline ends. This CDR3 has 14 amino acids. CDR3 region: CASSPGGDGGVRFF. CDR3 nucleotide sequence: TGTGCCAGTAGCCCTGGAGGAGACGGAGGGGTGCGGTTCTTC.

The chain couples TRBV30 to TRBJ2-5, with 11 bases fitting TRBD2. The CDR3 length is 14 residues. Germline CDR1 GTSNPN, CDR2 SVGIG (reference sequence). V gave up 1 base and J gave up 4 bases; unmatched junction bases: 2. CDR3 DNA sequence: TGTGCCTGGAGTGCACTAGCGGGGGCAGAGACCCAGTACTTC. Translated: CAWSALAGAETQYF.

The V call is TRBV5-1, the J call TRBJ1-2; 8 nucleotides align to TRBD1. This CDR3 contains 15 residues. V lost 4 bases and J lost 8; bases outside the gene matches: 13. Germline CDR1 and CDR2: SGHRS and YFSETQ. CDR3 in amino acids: CASSPEGRGRQGYTF. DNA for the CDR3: TGCGCCAGCAGCCCTGAGGGCAGGGGGCGTCAAGGCTACACCTTC.

The CDR3 DNA sequence: TGTGCCAGTAGTGTGTCAGGGGGCGCGAGCTATGGCTACACCTTC. This gives the protein CASSVSGGASYGYTF. The chain joins TRBV19 to TRBJ1-2; 8 bases line up with TRBD1. CDR1 is LNHDA and CDR2 is SQIVND in the germline V gene (reference sequence). V lost 5 bases, J lost 4 bases, and 9 bases stayed unmatched. The CDR3 runs to 15 residues.

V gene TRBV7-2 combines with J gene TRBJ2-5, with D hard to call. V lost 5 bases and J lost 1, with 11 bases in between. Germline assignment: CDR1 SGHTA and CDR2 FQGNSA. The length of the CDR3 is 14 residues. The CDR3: CASSPSIGQETQYF. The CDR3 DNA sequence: TGTGCCAGCAGCCCTTCTATCGGCCAAGAGACCCAGTACTTC.

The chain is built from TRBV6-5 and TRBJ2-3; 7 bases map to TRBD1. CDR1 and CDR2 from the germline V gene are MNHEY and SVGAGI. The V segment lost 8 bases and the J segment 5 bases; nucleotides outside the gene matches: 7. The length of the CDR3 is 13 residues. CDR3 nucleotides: TGTGCCAGCGCAGGGGGTGGGGTAGATACGCAGTATTTT. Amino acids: CASAGGGVDTQYF.

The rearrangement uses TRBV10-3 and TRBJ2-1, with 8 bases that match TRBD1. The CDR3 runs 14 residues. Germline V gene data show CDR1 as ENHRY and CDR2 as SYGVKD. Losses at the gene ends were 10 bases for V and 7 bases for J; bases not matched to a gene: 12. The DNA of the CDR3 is TGTGCCACCACGACAGGGGCGGTAACGAATGAGCAGTTCTTC. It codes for CATTTGAVTNEQFF.

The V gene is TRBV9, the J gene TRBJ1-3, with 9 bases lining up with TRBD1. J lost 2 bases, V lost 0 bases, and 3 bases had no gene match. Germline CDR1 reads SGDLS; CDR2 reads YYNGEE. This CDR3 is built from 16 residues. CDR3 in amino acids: CASSVGDRVAGNTIYF. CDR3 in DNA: TGTGCCAGCAGCGTAGGGGACAGGGTCGCTGGAAACACCATATATTTT.

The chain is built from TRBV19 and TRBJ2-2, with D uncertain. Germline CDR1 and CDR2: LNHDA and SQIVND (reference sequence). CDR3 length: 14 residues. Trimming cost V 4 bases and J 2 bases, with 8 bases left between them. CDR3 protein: CASSTQTNTGELFF. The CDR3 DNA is TGTGCCAGTAGTACGCAGACAAACACCGGGGAGCTGTTTTTT.

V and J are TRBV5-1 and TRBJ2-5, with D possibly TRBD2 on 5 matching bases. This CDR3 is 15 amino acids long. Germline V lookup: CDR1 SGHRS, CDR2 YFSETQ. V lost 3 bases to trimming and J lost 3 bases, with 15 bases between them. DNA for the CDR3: TGCGCCAGCAGCTCCGGGGTTCTTATCGAAGAGACCCAGTACTTC. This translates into CASSSGVLIEETQYF.

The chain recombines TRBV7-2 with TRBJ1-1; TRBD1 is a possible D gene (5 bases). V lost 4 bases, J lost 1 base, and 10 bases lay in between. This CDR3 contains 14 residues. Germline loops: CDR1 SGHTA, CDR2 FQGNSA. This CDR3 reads CASSSQVTNTEAFF. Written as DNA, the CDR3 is TGTGCCAGCAGCTCACAGGTGACGAACACTGAAGCTTTCTTT.

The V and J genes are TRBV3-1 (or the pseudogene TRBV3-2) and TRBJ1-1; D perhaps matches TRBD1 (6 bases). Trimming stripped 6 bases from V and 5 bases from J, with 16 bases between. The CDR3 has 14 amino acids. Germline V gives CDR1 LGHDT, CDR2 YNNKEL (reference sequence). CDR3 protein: CASSRQGSGTEAFF. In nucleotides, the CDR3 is TGTGCCAGCAGTCGTCAGGGGTCGGGGACTGAAGCTTTCTTT.

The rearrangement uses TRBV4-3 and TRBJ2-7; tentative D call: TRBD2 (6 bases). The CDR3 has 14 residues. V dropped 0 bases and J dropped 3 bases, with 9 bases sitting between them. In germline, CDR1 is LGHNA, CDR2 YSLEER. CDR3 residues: CASSQEFSGYEQYF. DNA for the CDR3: TGCGCCAGCAGCCAAGAATTTAGCGGCTACGAGCAGTACTTC.